Detailed here is one T cell receptor (beta chain). Its antigen is not identified. The data belong to a study of T cells in Graves' hyperthyroidism and ophthalmopathy. The wider study: Prior to any treatment, at the point of initial diagnosis, peripheral blood was collected.

The CDR3 contains 15 residues. The germline V gene encodes CDR1 MNHNS and CDR2 SASEGT. With 7 bases clipped from V and 3 bases from J, the junction kept 9 bases outside the gene matches. Reasons for excluding patients were uncontrolled infection, other autoimmune disease, pregnancy or lactation. The PBMCs had their origin in around 10 ml of fresh peripheral blood. RNA transcripts served as the template for amplifying TCR beta CDR3 regions. The TCR CDR3 first-round RT-PCR relied on the HTBI primer set. One entry per CDR3 protein, called by TCRdb with MiXCR from the multiplex PCR reads. The sample has 350,000 to 450,000 distinct CDR3 sequences, approximately 14% seen once. Study-level results: Blood also contained most expanded thyroid clonotypes above 0.001.

This chain uses TRBV6-1 with TRBJ2-3; 8 bases align to TRBD2. This clonotype was obtained from a woman aged 55-69 years with Graves' hyperthyroidism. The sample taken for sequencing was blood. The CDR3 region has the DNA TGTGCCAGCACATCGAGCGGGAGCGAGACAGATACGCAGTATTTT. Protein: CASTSSGSETDTQYF.